The 18 T cell receptor beta chains in this list originate from one sample, sequenced in a study of control samples from healthy donors and cancer patients. Profiled with immunoSEQ multiplex PCR; TCRdb holds only in-frame clones, not every one. The repertoire holds 100,000 to 150,000 clones, with roughly 87% as singletons. Source material: blood. The source is a man between 18 and 29 years old in good health.

This clone came up once. The chain uses TRBV5-1 and TRBJ2-7; D is perhaps TRBD2 (5 bases). CDR1 is SGHRS and CDR2 is YFSETQ in the germline V gene. V dropped 2 bases and J dropped 5 bases, with 11 bases sitting between them. This CDR3 comprises 13 residues. Here the CDR3 DNA reads TGCGCCAGCAGCTTTAGTGGGAGTGACGAGCAGTACTTC. This encodes CASSFSGSDEQYF.

This chain joins TRBV7-2 and TRBJ2-3, with a weak D call TRBD1 (5 bases). Germline V gives CDR1 SGHTA, CDR2 FQGNSA. V lost 5 bases to trimming and J lost 3 bases, with 15 bases between them. This CDR3 is built from 15 residues. The CDR3 DNA reads as TGTGCCAGCAGCCGCTTGGGGCCTGGGACAGATACGCAGTATTTT. Protein product: CASSRLGPGTDTQYF.

V usage is TRBV20-1 and J usage is TRBJ2-7; D is undetermined. This CDR3 has 11 residues. The V gene lost 4 bases and the J gene lost 7 bases, with 11 bases spanning the gap. Germline assignment: CDR1 DFQATT and CDR2 SNEGSKA (reference sequence). CDR3 protein: CSANYRAEQYF. Here the CDR3 DNA reads TGCAGTGCTAACTACCGAGCGGAGCAGTACTTC.

CDR3 nucleotides: TGCGCCAGCAGCCAAGATATAGGGCGACTTTCCTACGAGCAGTACTTC. It codes for CASSQDIGRLSYEQYF. The chain carries TRBV4-3 and TRBJ2-7; D remains ambiguous. V lost 0 bases to trimming and J lost 1 base, with 13 bases between them. The CDR3 is 16 residues long. The germline gives CDR1 LGHNA, CDR2 YSLEER.

Notes on this clone: Other DNA sequences from this sample encode an identical CDR3 as well. The rearrangement links TRBV15 to TRBJ1-5; D is unclear. The ends were cut back, 0 bases at V and 7 bases at J, with 7 bases in the middle. Germline V CDR1 and CDR2: LNHNV, YYDKDF (reference sequence). The length of the CDR3 is 13 residues. In nucleotides, the CDR3 is TGTGCCACCAGCAGAGAAGGAGGCCAGCCCCAGCATTTT. Translating gives CATSREGGQPQHF.

The CDR3 region has the DNA TGCGCCAGCAGCTTGCAGGGGTTAAGTGAAAAACTGTTTTTT. Its protein product is CASSLQGLSEKLFF. The V and J genes are TRBV4-1 and TRBJ1-4, with D perhaps matching TRBD1 (6 bases). There are 14 residues in the CDR3. CDR1 MGHRA and CDR2 YSYEKL come from the germline V gene. V was clipped by 5 bases and J by 7 bases, with 14 bases between them.

This chain uses TRBV15 with TRBJ1-1; maybe TRBD1 (6 bases). Trimming left V 3 bases short and J 5 bases short, with 16 bases between. From germline, CDR1 is LNHNV and CDR2 YYDKDF (reference sequence). The length of the CDR3 is 15 residues. The CDR3, as DNA: TGTGCCACCAGCAGTGAACAGGGAGATCGGACTGAAGCTTTCTTT. Encoded protein: CATSSEQGDRTEAFF.

The gene calls are TRBV18 and TRBJ2-7; D is unresolved. CDR3 size: 12 residues. The ends were cut back, 3 bases at V and 4 bases at J, with 7 bases in the middle. Germline values: CDR1 KGHSH, CDR2 LQKENI. The CDR3 loop reads CASSPTLYEQYF. The CDR3 bases are TGTGCCAGCTCACCTACGCTATACGAGCAGTACTTC.

A word on this clone: One junction end disagrees with the germline gene, perhaps due to a read error. This chain joins TRBV7-7 and TRBJ2-1, with TRBD2 matching over 7 bases. The CDR3 is 15 residues long. Germline CDR1 SSHAT, CDR2 FNYEAQ (reference sequence). The CDR3 here is CASSPRDYIGSEQFF. As DNA, the CDR3 is TGTGCTAGCAGCCCCCGGGACTATATTGGCAGTGAGCAGTTCTTC. The whole variable domain, remainder taken from reference TRBV7-7 and TRBJ2-1, is GAGVSQSPRYKVTKRGQDVTLRCDPISSHATLYWYQQALGQGPEFLTYFNYEAQPDKSGLPSDRFSAERPEGSISTLTIQRTEQRDSAMYRCASSPRDYIGSEQFFGPGTRLTVL.

The rearrangement uses TRBV28 and TRBJ1-2, with D perhaps matching TRBD1 (6 bases). Per germline, CDR1 MDHEN and CDR2 SYDVKM. This CDR3 is built from 16 residues. Deletions cut 6 bases from V and 2 bases from J, with 19 bases between. The chain's CDR3 is CASRTVMGGRNYGYTF. The DNA for the CDR3 is TGTGCCAGCAGAACGGTGATGGGGGGGCGCAACTATGGCTACACCTTC.

The DNA for the CDR3 is TGTGCCAGCAGTTTCCGGGCGGAAGTTGGCTACACCTTC. It yields the protein CASSFRAEVGYTF. This chain links TRBV27 with TRBJ1-2; D remains unclear. The V gene lost 3 bases and the J gene lost 7 bases, with 12 bases spanning the gap. The CDR3 is made up of 13 amino acids. The germline gives CDR1 MNHEY, CDR2 SMNVEV (reference sequence).

The gene calls are TRBV7-2 and TRBJ1-1, with unresolved D. From germline, CDR1 is SGHTA and CDR2 FQGNSA. The germline V and J ends were trimmed by 5 bases and 0 bases, with 10 bases remaining between them. The CDR3 contains 14 residues. CDR3 bases: TGTGCCAGCAGCCCCCATTCCGTGAACACTGAAGCTTTCTTT. Protein: CASSPHSVNTEAFF.

This sequence joins TRBV9 and TRBJ1-3, with 11 bases identical to TRBD1. Germline assignment: CDR1 SGDLS and CDR2 YYNGEE. The CDR3 totals 16 residues. V shed 3 bases, J shed 4 bases, and the junction held 6 bases outside the gene matches. CDR3 in DNA: TGTGCCAGCAGCGCCCTGGGACAGGGGGGCGGAAACACCATATATTTT. This translates into CASSALGQGGGNTIYF.

The CDR3 sequence: CASSLLGLSTGELFF. CDR3 coding DNA: TGTGCCAGCAGCTTACTAGGACTTTCTACCGGGGAGCTGTTTTTT. V usage is TRBV7-3 and J usage is TRBJ2-2; the D gene is possibly TRBD2 (5 bases). Germline-derived CDR1 and CDR2 are SGHTA and FQGTGA. The CDR3 runs 15 residues. Trimming removed 2 bases at V and 5 bases at J, with 12 bases between.

The chain combines TRBV7-2 with TRBJ1-1; tentatively, D is TRBD1 (5 bases). The germline V and J ends were trimmed by 5 bases and 6 bases, with 16 bases remaining between them. This CDR3 is 14 amino acids long. Germline assignment: CDR1 SGHTA and CDR2 FQGNSA. As DNA, the CDR3 is TGTGCCAGCAGCGTACAGGCCGGTGGGGCTGAAGCTTTCTTT. Its translation is CASSVQAGGAEAFF. The complete variable domain, with remaining parts taken from reference TRBV7-2 and TRBJ1-1, reads GAGVSQSPSNKVTEKGKDVELRCDPISGHTALYWYRQSLGQGLEFLIYFQGNSAPDKSGLPSDRFSAERTGGSVSTLTIQRTQQEDSAVYLCASSVQAGGAEAFFGQGTRLTVV.

The genes are TRBV4-2 and TRBJ2-2; 14 nucleotides line up with TRBD2. With 3 bases clipped from V and 7 bases from J, the junction kept 7 bases outside the gene matches. CDR3 length equals 17 residues. CDR1 and CDR2 (germline): LGHNA, YNFKEQ. The CDR3 here is CASSQGTSGSVVGELFF. Written as DNA, the CDR3 is TGTGCCAGCAGCCAGGGGACTAGCGGGAGTGTCGTCGGGGAGCTGTTTTTT.

The chain employs TRBV18 and TRBJ2-7; D remains ambiguous. V was cut by 2 bases and J by 2 bases, with 10 bases left in between. Germline CDR1 KGHSH, CDR2 LQKENI. The length of the CDR3 is 14 residues. The CDR3 sequence is CASSPESLPYEQYF. CDR3 DNA: TGTGCCAGCTCACCAGAGTCCCTTCCCTACGAGCAGTACTTC.

The V call is TRBV13, the J call TRBJ2-3; the match to TRBD2 covers 12 bases. With 5 bases clipped from V and 6 bases from J, the junction kept 9 bases outside the gene matches. There are 16 residues in the CDR3. The V gene's germline CDR1 is PRHDT and CDR2 FYEKMQ (reference sequence). The CDR3 DNA reads as TGTGCCAGCAGCCCAACCGGGACTAGCGGGTCCGATACGCAGTATTTT. This sequence encodes CASSPTGTSGSDTQYF.